These T cell receptor beta chains were read from a single sample in a study of Graves' ophthalmopathy and Graves' hyperthyroidism. TCRdb fed the multiplex PCR reads into MiXCR, producing one record per CDR3 protein. The top ten hold 11% of the sample, which has about 1.2 million distinct CDR3 sequences, roughly two fifths seen once. Specimen: peripheral blood or thyroid tissue (not recorded which). The origin of the receptors is an adult man with Graves' hyperthyroidism. Each CDR3 is given with its conserved first and last residue. Clone size is shown for a subset of rows, as once, few, many or a class of expanded clone.

>TRBJ2-2|TRBV19|NA|15
CASRDYTLKAGELFF
>TRBJ1-1|TRBV3-1|NA|16
CASSRGGGLLNTEAFF
>TRBJ2-3|TRBV11-1|NA|16
CASSSPTGGPGDTQYF
>TRBJ1-1|TRBV25-1|many|14
CASSDAGVNTEAFF
>TRBJ1-2|TRBV12-3/TRBV12-4|many|14
CASSLNPINYGYTF
>TRBJ2-7|TRBV2|many|14
CASSVTGISYEQYF
>TRBJ2-4|TRBV15|NA|15
CATSRVGVAGNIQYF
>TRBJ1-1|TRBV15|NA|13
CATSGGGVTEAFF
>TRBJ1-4|TRBV2|NA|13
CASSYSEDEKLFF
>TRBJ2-2|TRBV6-5|few|12
CASSYGKGELFF
>TRBJ2-6|TRBV7-8|NA|17
CASSLDRGNPGANVLTF
>TRBJ1-5|TRBV7-2|NA|15
CASSLVEGRGQPQHF
>TRBJ2-2|TRBV10-3|many|14
CAISQDSHTGELFF
>TRBJ1-4|TRBV5-1|many|15
CASTLDGTTNEKLFF
>TRBJ1-5|TRBV7-2|NA|17
CASSSPPGQGSNQPQHF
>TRBJ2-7|TRBV9|many|14
CASSQLGTRGEQYF
>TRBJ1-5|TRBV4-3|NA|15
CASSQTGGSNQPQHF
>TRBJ2-4|TRBV6-5|once|14
CASDRQGGLDIQYF
>TRBJ1-5|TRBV19|many|17
CASSPPAGEIGNQPQHF
>TRBJ2-7|TRBV10-3|NA|14
CAISTPGAAYEQYF
>TRBJ1-4|TRBV5-1|few|15
CASSSDSSRSEKLFF
>TRBJ2-5|TRBV30|few|14
CAWSVVGGQETQYF
>TRBJ2-3|TRBV12-3/TRBV12-4|NA|15
CASSLWGTSTDTQYF
>TRBJ2-6|TRBV5-1|NA|18
CASSLEAGSSSGANVLTF
>TRBJ1-6|TRBV3-1|few|17
CASSQDTSSDINSPLHF
>TRBJ2-7|TRBV7-3|NA|16
CASSLGPPSGSYEQYF
>TRBJ2-7|TRBV5-1|many|14
CASSLGLASHEQYF
>TRBJ1-1|TRBV5-4|few|16
CASSPRGTAMNTEAFF
>TRBJ2-7|TRBV20-1|NA|10
CSASGTENRF
>TRBJ2-5|TRBV11-2|many|16
CASSLDQEQVQETQYF
>TRBJ1-4|TRBV7-9|many|13
CASSPPGYEKLFF
>TRBJ2-5|TRBV5-6|NA|16
CASSPYSGRARETQYF
>TRBJ1-3|TRBV7-9|NA|17
CASRAGDRGNYGYTIYF
>TRBJ2-5|TRBV20-1|NA|13
CSARSGTSGTRYF
>TRBJ2-7|TRBV20-1|NA|17
CSARDFFLAGEIHEQYF
>TRBJ1-2|TRBV6-1|few|14
CASSDLRGQDGYTF
>TRBJ2-2|TRBV29-1|many|14
CSVVAGARTGELFF
>TRBJ1-1|TRBV7-8|many|16
CASSLRFFQANTEAFF
>TRBJ1-2|TRBV29-1|many|13
CSVEDLWSYGYTF
>TRBJ1-4|TRBV29-1|many|13
CSVGQGGHEKLFF
>TRBJ2-5|TRBV11-2|few|17
CASSLDWFQGYQETQYF
>TRBJ2-7|TRBV9|NA|14
CASSVIGADYEQYF
>TRBJ2-7|TRBV7-9|NA|13
CASTNLGNYEQYF
>TRBJ1-2|TRBV10-3|NA|13
CARDRSGQYGYTF
>TRBJ2-7|TRBV12-3/TRBV12-4|many|12
CASSSGLYEQYF
>TRBJ2-1|TRBV7-2|NA|15
CASSPYGPLYNEQFF
>TRBJ2-7|TRBV10-3|many|12
CAIMGTAYEQYF
>TRBJ1-5|TRBV7-2|NA|17
CASSLPTGGRGQETQHF
>TRBJ2-7|TRBV7-9|many|14
CASSGRQGIYEQYF
>TRBJ2-7|TRBV5-1|few|14
CASKAHTDSPEQYF
>TRBJ1-5|TRBV19|many|15
CASRLTGWSNQPQHF
>TRBJ1-5|TRBV5-1|NA|13
CASSSGLLQPQHF
>TRBJ1-1|TRBV5-1|few|12
CASSTGGSEAFF
>TRBJ1-1|TRBV6-5|NA|16
CASSYTGGPGYTEAFF
>TRBJ1-2|TRBV4-3|NA|14
CASSQDLTEYGYTF
>TRBJ1-3|TRBV20-1|NA|16
CSARDGGGRTGNTIYF
>TRBJ1-1|TRBV12-3/TRBV12-4|many|14
CASSLPTVNTEAFF
>TRBJ2-2|TRBV5-1|NA|16
CASSLTPGGITGELFF
>TRBJ1-2|TRBV10-3|many|14
CAISTGQDWDGYTF